These T cell receptor beta chains were read from a single sample in a study of OX40 agonist ivuxolimab in advanced cancers. Clones were sequenced by immunoSEQ multiplex PCR, and TCRdb holds only the in-frame ones, with some missing. The data show under 80,000 clones, with approximately 86% seen just once and about 8% held by the top ten. Sequences were derived from CD4+ or CD8+ T cells sorted from blood, sampled in a trial of the OX40 agonist ivuxolimab. These receptors were obtained from an adult with an advanced solid tumor such as melanoma, head and neck, liver or kidney cancer. Both conserved end residues are part of each CDR3. Fields, in order: clone size, J gene, D gene, V gene, CDR3 length, CDR3 DNA, CDR3 protein. The D gene is left open where the match is weak. For some rows the clone size is stated as once, few or many, or as a class when expanded; others skip it.

clone size: few
J gene: TRBJ1-2
D gene: TRBD1
V gene: TRBV6-5
CDR3 length: 13
CDR3 DNA: TGTGCCAGCGAAAGGGACAGGGGCCTTGGCTACACCTTC
CDR3 protein: CASERDRGLGYTF

clone size: once
J gene: TRBJ1-2
D gene: .
V gene: TRBV11-1
CDR3 length: 15
CDR3 DNA: TGTGCCAGCAGCAAATTATATAAGGCTGGAAAGACCTATGGCTTC
CDR3 protein: CASSKLYKAGKTYGF

clone size: .
J gene: TRBJ1-2
D gene: TRBD1
V gene: TRBV2
CDR3 length: 14
CDR3 DNA: TGTGCCAGCAGTTTAACAGGGGGCTGGGATGGCTACACCTTC
CDR3 protein: CASSLTGGWDGYTF

clone size: .
J gene: TRBJ2-6
D gene: TRBD1
V gene: TRBV11-2
CDR3 length: 20
CDR3 DNA: TGTGCCAGCAGCTTAGATTTGGGGACAGGGCTATCATCTGGGGCCAACGTCCTGACTTTC
CDR3 protein: CASSLDLGTGLSSGANVLTF

clone size: .
J gene: TRBJ1-1
D gene: TRBD1
V gene: TRBV5-8
CDR3 length: 14
CDR3 DNA: TGTGCCAGCACGGACAGGGGTCTGATCACTGAAGCTTTCTTT
CDR3 protein: CASTDRGLITEAFF

clone size: .
J gene: TRBJ1-2
D gene: .
V gene: TRBV27
CDR3 length: 14
CDR3 DNA: TGTGCCAGCAGTTTCCAGGGAACGATCTATGGCTACACCTTC
CDR3 protein: CASSFQGTIYGYTF

clone size: .
J gene: TRBJ1-2
D gene: .
V gene: TRBV5-1
CDR3 length: 16
CDR3 DNA: TGCGCCAGCAGCTTGGGGCAGCAAAAGCGAAGCTATGGCTACACCTTC
CDR3 protein: CASSLGQQKRSYGYTF

clone size: .
J gene: TRBJ1-4
D gene: .
V gene: TRBV5-4
CDR3 length: 15
CDR3 DNA: TGTGCCAGCAGCTTGTGGTTCGGGGGCGACGAAAAACTGTTTTTT
CDR3 protein: CASSLWFGGDEKLFF

clone size: .
J gene: TRBJ2-1
D gene: .
V gene: TRBV4-1
CDR3 length: 16
CDR3 DNA: TGCGCCAGCAGCCAGGTTGACTTACTCTCCTACAATGAGCAGTTCTTC
CDR3 protein: CASSQVDLLSYNEQFF

clone size: .
J gene: TRBJ2-7
D gene: TRBD1
V gene: TRBV11-2
CDR3 length: 16
CDR3 DNA: TGTGCCAGCAGCTTAGAGACCCCGAACAGGGGTTACGAGCAGTACTTC
CDR3 protein: CASSLETPNRGYEQYF

clone size: .
J gene: TRBJ2-2
D gene: .
V gene: TRBV7-9
CDR3 length: 11
CDR3 DNA: TGTGCCAGCAGCTTCCCCGGGGAGCTGTTTTTT
CDR3 protein: CASSFPGELFF

clone size: .
J gene: TRBJ2-1
D gene: .
V gene: TRBV2
CDR3 length: 13
CDR3 DNA: TGTGCCAGCAGTGAACGTGGGAGCGGTGAGCAGTTCTTC
CDR3 protein: CASSERGSGEQFF

clone size: .
J gene: TRBJ1-2
D gene: .
V gene: TRBV5-4
CDR3 length: 13
CDR3 DNA: TGTGCCAGCAGCCCCCCGGGACAAAATGGCTACACCTTC
CDR3 protein: CASSPPGQNGYTF

clone size: .
J gene: TRBJ2-5
D gene: .
V gene: TRBV7-2
CDR3 length: 12
CDR3 DNA: TGTGCCAGCAGCTTAAAGGAGGAGACCCAGTACTTC
CDR3 protein: CASSLKEETQYF